The 14 T cell receptor beta chains listed next were all sequenced from one sample in a study of T cell changes during pregnancy in multiple sclerosis. The repertoire was sequenced with immunoSEQ multiplex PCR; TCRdb's copy has only in-frame clones and lacks some. The table has under 50,000 clones, 85% to 90% seen once. Source: peripheral blood, taken in the first trimester of pregnancy. These TCRs come from a female donor in good health, enrolled as a control in a pregnancy study.

V is TRBV10-3 and J is TRBJ2-7; 9 bases are a match to TRBD1. The CDR3 runs 14 residues. Germline V gene lookup returns CDR1 ENHRY and CDR2 SYGVKD. After removal of 5 bases from V and 2 bases from J, the junction contained 4 bases not matched to a gene. CDR3 loop: CAISTGGAPYEQYF. CDR3 DNA: TGTGCCATCAGTACAGGGGGCGCCCCCTACGAGCAGTACTTC.

The chain has TRBV5-6 and TRBJ1-2; no definite D call. CDR1 is SGHDT, CDR2 YYEEEE, per germline. With 7 bases removed from V and 8 bases from J, the gap between germline ends came to 15 bases. The CDR3 consists of 12 residues. In nucleotides, the CDR3 is TGTGCCAGCCGGCGGGTAGACTTGGGCTACACCTTC. It codes for CASRRVDLGYTF.

The chain links TRBV11-2 to TRBJ2-7; 7 nucleotides match TRBD1. The CDR3 has 17 residues. CDR1 and CDR2 (germline): SGHAT, FQNNGV. The trim removed 2 bases at V and 5 bases at J, leaving 15 bases unmatched. CDR3 DNA: TGTGCCAGCAGCTTAAAGGGGGCAACAAGGCAGGGTCACGAGCAGTACTTC. Its translation: CASSLKGATRQGHEQYF.

V and J are TRBV2 and TRBJ2-1; TRBD2 matches 10 bases. V was pared by 4 bases and J by 3 bases, with 6 bases of the junction left unmatched. Germline V lookup: CDR1 SNHLY, CDR2 FYNNEI. This CDR3 has 16 amino acids. The CDR3 is CASSVLTSGIYNEQFF. CDR3 DNA: TGTGCCAGCAGTGTACTTACTAGCGGGATCTACAATGAGCAGTTCTTC.

The chain has TRBV28 and TRBJ2-1, with D perhaps matching TRBD2 (6 bases). Trimming removed 4 bases from V and 4 bases from J, with 14 bases in between. Germline V CDR1 and CDR2: MDHEN, SYDVKM. The CDR3 extends over 15 amino acids. The CDR3 reads CASSSRGERYNEQFF. In nucleotides, the CDR3 is TGTGCCAGCAGTTCGCGGGGAGAGCGGTACAATGAGCAGTTCTTC. The variable domain in full, with the rest retrieved from reference TRBV28 and TRBJ2-1, is DVKVTQSSRYLVKRTGEKVFLECVQDMDHENMFWYRQDPGLGLRLIYFSYDVKMKEKGDIPEGYSVSREKKERFSLILESASTNQTSMYLCASSSRGERYNEQFFGPGTRLTVL.

V gene TRBV29-1 combines with J gene TRBJ2-3; 7 nucleotides match TRBD1. The CDR3 covers 16 residues. From germline, CDR1 is SQVTM and CDR2 ANQGSEA. Trimming at V came to 4 bases and at J to 0 bases, leaving 10 bases not matched to a gene. The CDR3 DNA is TGCAGCGTTGCTCCTTTAGGGACAGCTAGCACAGATACGCAGTATTTT. It codes for CSVAPLGTASTDTQYF.

V usage is TRBV13 and J usage is TRBJ2-1; TRBD2 aligns across 7 bases. The CDR3 runs 15 residues. Unmatched junction bases numbered 9, after V lost 3 bases and J lost 7 bases. CDR1 and CDR2 from the germline V gene are PRHDT and FYEKMQ (reference sequence). The CDR3 loop is CASSFRLAPGNEQFF. The DNA of the CDR3 is TGTGCCAGCAGCTTCCGACTAGCTCCGGGGAATGAGCAGTTCTTC.

The rearrangement uses TRBV7-2 and TRBJ2-2, with 8 bases fitting TRBD2. There are 16 residues in the CDR3. Trimming at V came to 2 bases and at J to 6 bases, leaving 8 bases not matched to a gene. Germline CDR1 SGHTA, CDR2 FQGNSA. The CDR3 protein is CASSLLVAGLAGELFF. DNA for the CDR3: TGTGCCAGCAGCTTACTAGTAGCGGGGTTGGCCGGGGAGCTGTTTTTT. Full variable domain (missing parts from reference TRBV7-2 and TRBJ2-2): GAGVSQSPSNKVTEKGKDVELRCDPISGHTALYWYRQSLGQGLEFLIYFQGNSAPDKSGLPSDRFSAERTGGSVSTLTIQRTQQEDSAVYLCASSLLVAGLAGELFFGEGSRLTVL.

This clone has just one count. The chain uses TRBV6-5 and TRBJ2-1; TRBD1 might be the D (5 bases). Germline loops: CDR1 MNHEY, CDR2 SVGAGI. The CDR3 totals 15 residues. V was trimmed by 1 base and J by 7 bases, leaving 14 bases between them. In DNA form, the CDR3 reads TGTGCCAGCAGTTACTTGGGTGGGGCGGCGAATGAGCAGTTCTTC. The encoded protein is CASSYLGGAANEQFF.

This clone appeared a few times. The chain links TRBV11-2 to TRBJ1-1, with 7 bases matching TRBD1. After removal of 6 bases from V and 0 bases from J, the junction contained 4 bases not matched to a gene. The CDR3 runs 14 residues. In germline, CDR1 is SGHAT, CDR2 FQNNGV. The CDR3 DNA sequence: TGTGCCAGCAGATACGGACAGGTGAACACTGAAGCTTTCTTT. This gives the protein CASRYGQVNTEAFF.

J is TRBJ2-1 and V is TRBV6-5, with D perhaps matching TRBD2 (5 bases). The V end was cut by 7 bases, the J end by 7 bases, with 17 bases between. CDR1 and CDR2 (germline): MNHEY, SVGAGI. CDR3 length equals 14 residues. The DNA of the CDR3 is TGTGCCAGCACCCTAAACGGGGAATGGAATGAGCAGTTCTTC. Translated: CASTLNGEWNEQFF.

J is TRBJ2-1 and V is TRBV6-1, with 12 bases identical to TRBD2. The CDR3 has 15 residues. CDR1 and CDR2 (germline): MNHNS, SASEGT. V shed 2 bases, J shed 8 bases, and the junction held 4 bases outside the gene matches. CDR3: CASSESSGGAYEQFF. For the CDR3, the DNA is TGTGCCAGCAGTGAATCTAGCGGGGGGGCCTATGAGCAGTTCTTC.

The chain has TRBV19 and TRBJ2-3, with D uncertain. Per germline, CDR1 LNHDA and CDR2 SQIVND (reference sequence). V lost 7 bases and J lost 6, with 8 bases in between. The length of the CDR3 is 11 residues. CDR3 region: CASTSKDTQYF. The CDR3 DNA is TGTGCCAGTACGAGTAAGGATACGCAGTATTTT.

This chain connects TRBV5-1 to TRBJ2-5; TRBD1 might be the D (6 bases). The J call may not be correct, given that the DNA end is closer to TRBJ2-7. The length of the CDR3 is 14 residues. Per the germline V gene, CDR1 is SGHRS and CDR2 is YFSETQ. The CDR3 sequence: CASSLGSGVYEQYF. The CDR3 DNA follows: TGCGCCAGCAGCTTGGGATCAGGGGTTTACGAGCAGTACTTC.